A selection of T cell receptor beta chains follows, all from one sample in a study of identical twins. TCRdb independently ran MiXCR on the 5' RACE reads; one entry per CDR3 protein. This sample yields around 650,000 distinct CDR3 sequences, of which roughly 6.6% are seen a single time; 1.5% to 2% belongs to the top ten. The data also belong to a second study, concerning yellow fever vaccine responses in identical twins.

What was sequenced was PBMCs. The receptors shown here come from a woman aged 18-29 years in good health. CDR3s include the opening cysteine and the closing phenylalanine or tryptophan. The order of the fields is CDR3 DNA, CDR3 protein, D gene, clone size, V gene, J gene. D genes are given only for firm matches. The size entry is marked missing in some rows and otherwise reads once, few, many or a size class.

cdr3_nt: TGTGCCAGCAGCTTTACCTCGTCGGAGGGGACCCAGTACTTC
cdr3_aa: CASSFTSSEGTQYF
d_call: .
clone_size: few
v_call: TRBV7-2
j_call: TRBJ2-5

cdr3_nt: TGTGCCACGACAGGGCAGGAGACGCAGTATTTT
cdr3_aa: CATTGQETQYF
d_call: TRBD1
clone_size: many
v_call: TRBV10-3
j_call: TRBJ2-3

cdr3_nt: TGTGCCAGCACCCAACAGGGGGCGCGGGATGAAAAACTGTTTTTT
cdr3_aa: CASTQQGARDEKLFF
d_call: TRBD1
clone_size: .
v_call: TRBV28
j_call: TRBJ1-4

cdr3_nt: TGTGCCAGCAGCCCGACTAGCGGGAGGGCCGCGGGCACAGATACGCAGTATTTT
cdr3_aa: CASSPTSGRAAGTDTQYF
d_call: TRBD2
clone_size: many
v_call: TRBV6-1
j_call: TRBJ2-3

cdr3_nt: TGTGCCAGCAGCCCCGGATGGGACACTGAAGCTTTCTTT
cdr3_aa: CASSPGWDTEAFF
d_call: .
clone_size: few
v_call: TRBV7-8
j_call: TRBJ1-1

cdr3_nt: TGCGCCAGCAGTCGAGGGTGGGGGAATGAGCAGTTCTTC
cdr3_aa: CASSRGWGNEQFF
d_call: .
clone_size: .
v_call: TRBV10-1
j_call: TRBJ2-1

cdr3_nt: TGTGCCAGCAGCTTCAGGGGGGTCGGTGAGGAAAAACTGTTTTTT
cdr3_aa: CASSFRGVGEEKLFF
d_call: TRBD1
clone_size: few
v_call: TRBV7-6
j_call: TRBJ1-4

cdr3_nt: TGTGCCAGCAGAAAACTAGCGGGAGCGTCAGATACGCAGTATTTT
cdr3_aa: CASRKLAGASDTQYF
d_call: TRBD2
clone_size: many
v_call: TRBV6-1
j_call: TRBJ2-3

cdr3_nt: TGTGCCAGCAGTTCAACCAGGACTAGCGGGAGTTCCGATGAGCAGTTCTTC
cdr3_aa: CASSSTRTSGSSDEQFF
d_call: TRBD2
clone_size: many
v_call: TRBV12-3/TRBV12-4
j_call: TRBJ2-1

cdr3_nt: TGCAGTGCTGGTGGACTGCCCTACACTGAAGCTTTCTTT
cdr3_aa: CSAGGLPYTEAFF
d_call: .
clone_size: many
v_call: TRBV20-1
j_call: TRBJ1-1

cdr3_nt: TGCAGTGCTATTGGACTAATTGACGAGCAGTTCTTC
cdr3_aa: CSAIGLIDEQFF
d_call: .
clone_size: .
v_call: TRBV20-1
j_call: TRBJ2-1

cdr3_nt: TGTGCCAGCAGCCCTACTAGCGGGAGACCCTACGAGCAGTACTTC
cdr3_aa: CASSPTSGRPYEQYF
d_call: TRBD2
clone_size: .
v_call: TRBV3-1
j_call: TRBJ2-7

cdr3_nt: TGTGCCAGCAGCTTAGCGGGGGGGCTAGCGGAGGACTACAATGAGCAGTTCTTC
cdr3_aa: CASSLAGGLAEDYNEQFF
d_call: .
clone_size: many
v_call: TRBV11-1
j_call: TRBJ2-1

cdr3_nt: TGTGCCAGCAGCTTAGCCACCCCCAGCGGATTCACCGGGGAGCTGTTTTTT
cdr3_aa: CASSLATPSGFTGELFF
d_call: .
clone_size: few
v_call: TRBV7-9
j_call: TRBJ2-2

cdr3_nt: TGTGCCAGCAGTACCGGACAGGGGGCAGAGACCCAGTACTTC
cdr3_aa: CASSTGQGAETQYF
d_call: TRBD1
clone_size: few
v_call: TRBV6-1
j_call: TRBJ2-5

cdr3_nt: TGCGCCAGCAGCTTGTTCGGGGGGAGCCAAGAGACCCAGTACTTC
cdr3_aa: CASSLFGGSQETQYF
d_call: TRBD2
clone_size: .
v_call: TRBV5-1
j_call: TRBJ2-5

cdr3_nt: TGTGCCAGCAGCACCGAGCGGGGGGAGCAGTTCTTC
cdr3_aa: CASSTERGEQFF
d_call: TRBD2
clone_size: .
v_call: TRBV7-9
j_call: TRBJ2-1

cdr3_nt: TGTGCTCAACCTGGGGTGCGGGCGGGAACAAAATACAATGAGCAGTTCTTC
cdr3_aa: CAQPGVRAGTKYNEQFF
d_call: .
clone_size: few
v_call: TRBV2
j_call: TRBJ2-1

cdr3_nt: TGTGCCAGCAGCTTAGGTGAGTGGTCCCGGACTGAAGCTTTCTTT
cdr3_aa: CASSLGEWSRTEAFF
d_call: .
clone_size: .
v_call: TRBV11-2
j_call: TRBJ1-1

cdr3_nt: TGTGCCAGCGGGCCCCAGGGAGTTAATGAAAAACTGTTTTTT
cdr3_aa: CASGPQGVNEKLFF
d_call: .
clone_size: many
v_call: TRBV28
j_call: TRBJ1-4

cdr3_nt: TGTGCCAGCAGCAAAGGGGGGGCTCAGGAGAACATTCAGTACTTC
cdr3_aa: CASSKGGAQENIQYF
d_call: .
clone_size: .
v_call: TRBV7-6
j_call: TRBJ2-4

cdr3_nt: TGCAGTGCTAGTGACCGGGGCACAGGGCGTGAGCAGTTCTTC
cdr3_aa: CSASDRGTGREQFF
d_call: .
clone_size: .
v_call: TRBV20-1
j_call: TRBJ2-1

cdr3_nt: TGTGCCAGCAGTTTAGAAAGCGGGGGGGCAATCAATGAGCAGTTCTTC
cdr3_aa: CASSLESGGAINEQFF
d_call: TRBD2
clone_size: few
v_call: TRBV12-3/TRBV12-4
j_call: TRBJ2-1

cdr3_nt: TGTGCCAGCGGCCTAGCGATGACAGATACGCAGTATTTT
cdr3_aa: CASGLAMTDTQYF
d_call: .
clone_size: .
v_call: TRBV28
j_call: TRBJ2-3

cdr3_nt: TGTGCCAGCAGGGCAGACAGGGTCTCGAACACTGAAGCTTTCTTT
cdr3_aa: CASRADRVSNTEAFF
d_call: TRBD1
clone_size: few
v_call: TRBV6-1
j_call: TRBJ1-1

cdr3_nt: TGTGCCAGCAGTAGACCAGGGGTTTCCGATGGAGGCACAGATACGCAGTATTTT
cdr3_aa: CASSRPGVSDGGTDTQYF
d_call: .
clone_size: .
v_call: TRBV12-3/TRBV12-4
j_call: TRBJ2-3

cdr3_nt: TGTGCCAGCAGCCGGGGAGATCCTTTTGGCGTTAAAGCTTTCTTT
cdr3_aa: CASSRGDPFGVKAFF
d_call: .
clone_size: .
v_call: TRBV7-8
j_call: TRBJ1-1

cdr3_nt: TGCGCCAGCAGCTTGGTCCCTAATAGGGTAGACGAGCAGTACTTC
cdr3_aa: CASSLVPNRVDEQYF
d_call: .
clone_size: few
v_call: TRBV5-1
j_call: TRBJ2-7